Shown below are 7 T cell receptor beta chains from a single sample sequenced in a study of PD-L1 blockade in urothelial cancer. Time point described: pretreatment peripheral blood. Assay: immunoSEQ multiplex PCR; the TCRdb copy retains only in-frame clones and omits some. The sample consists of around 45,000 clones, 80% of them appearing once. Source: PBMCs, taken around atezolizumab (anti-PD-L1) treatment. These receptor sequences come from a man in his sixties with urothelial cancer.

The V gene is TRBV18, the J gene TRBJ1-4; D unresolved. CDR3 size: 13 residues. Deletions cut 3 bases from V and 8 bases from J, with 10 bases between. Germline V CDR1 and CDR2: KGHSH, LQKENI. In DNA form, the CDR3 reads TGTGCCAGCTCACCTGATATCGAGGAAAAACTGTTTTTT. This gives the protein CASSPDIEEKLFF.

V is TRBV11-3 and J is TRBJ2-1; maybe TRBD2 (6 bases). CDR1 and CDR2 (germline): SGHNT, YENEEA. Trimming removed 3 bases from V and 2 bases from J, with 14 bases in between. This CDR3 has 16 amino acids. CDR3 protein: CASSFGGSSAYNEQFF. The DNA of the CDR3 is TGTGCCAGCAGCTTCGGTGGTTCTAGCGCCTACAATGAGCAGTTCTTC.

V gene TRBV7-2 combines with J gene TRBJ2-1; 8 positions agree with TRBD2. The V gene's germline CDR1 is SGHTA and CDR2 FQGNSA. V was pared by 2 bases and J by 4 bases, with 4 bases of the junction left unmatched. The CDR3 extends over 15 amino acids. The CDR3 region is CASSLLAGLYNEQFF. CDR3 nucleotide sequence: TGTGCCAGCAGCTTACTAGCGGGTCTGTACAATGAGCAGTTCTTC.

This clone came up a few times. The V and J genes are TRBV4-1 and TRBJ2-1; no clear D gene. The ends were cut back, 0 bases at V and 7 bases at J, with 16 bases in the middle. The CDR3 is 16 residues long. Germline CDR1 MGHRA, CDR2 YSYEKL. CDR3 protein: CASSQEEATVWNEQFF. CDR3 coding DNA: TGCGCCAGCAGCCAAGAGGAAGCGACTGTGTGGAATGAGCAGTTCTTC.

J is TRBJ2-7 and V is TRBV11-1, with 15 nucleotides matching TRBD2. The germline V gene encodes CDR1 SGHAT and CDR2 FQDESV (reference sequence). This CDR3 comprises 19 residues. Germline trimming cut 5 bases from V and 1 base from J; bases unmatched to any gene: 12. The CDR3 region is CASSVGGLAGGYWSYEQYF. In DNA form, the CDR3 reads TGTGCCAGCAGCGTAGGGGGACTAGCGGGAGGTTACTGGTCCTACGAGCAGTACTTC.

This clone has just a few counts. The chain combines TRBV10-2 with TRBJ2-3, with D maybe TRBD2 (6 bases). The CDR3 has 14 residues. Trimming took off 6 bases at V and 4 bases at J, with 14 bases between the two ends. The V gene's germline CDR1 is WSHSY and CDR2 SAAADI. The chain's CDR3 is CASSPLRESDTQYF. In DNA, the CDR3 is TGCGCCAGCAGCCCACTCCGGGAGTCAGATACGCAGTATTTT.

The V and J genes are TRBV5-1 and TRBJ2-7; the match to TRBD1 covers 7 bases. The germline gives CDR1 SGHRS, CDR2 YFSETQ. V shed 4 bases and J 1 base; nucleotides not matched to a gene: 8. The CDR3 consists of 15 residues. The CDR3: CASSPGGLESYEQYF. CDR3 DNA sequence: TGCGCCAGCAGCCCAGGGGGTTTGGAGTCCTACGAGCAGTACTTC. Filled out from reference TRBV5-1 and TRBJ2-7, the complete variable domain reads KAGVTQTPRYLIKTRGQQVTLSCSPISGHRSVSWYQQTPGQGLQFLFEYFSETQRNKGNFPGRFSGRQFSNSRSEMNVSTLELGDSALYLCASSPGGLESYEQYFGPGTRLTVT.